Below, 21 T cell receptor beta chains from the same sample are listed, as sequenced in a study of shared T cell receptors in the human thymus. TCRdb keeps only in-frame clones here, not all; method: immunoSEQ multiplex PCR. The profile shows under 850,000 clones, more than 75% of them singletons. The sample also formed part of further work on human thymus T cells.

The sample comprised thymocytes. All receptors come from a boy under two years old with a congenital heart defect.

A few counts support this clone. V is TRBV30 and J is TRBJ2-2, with a possible D match to TRBD2 (6 bases). The germline gives CDR1 GTSNPN, CDR2 SVGIG (reference sequence). The CDR3 is 19 amino acids. Trimming took off 0 bases at V and 6 bases at J, with 26 bases between the two ends. CDR3 nucleotides: TGTGCCTGGAGTGTATCCCCGCCTAGACTAGTAGGGTGGTCCGGGGAGCTGTTTTTT. Its protein product is CAWSVSPPRLVGWSGELFF.

This clone was seen just once. The V call is TRBV6-1, the J call TRBJ1-5; no reliable D call. This CDR3 spans 12 amino acids. CDR1 is MNHNS, CDR2 SASEGT, per germline. V lost 3 bases, J lost 10 bases, and 10 bases lay in between. CDR3 DNA sequence: TGTGCCAGCAGTGACGATGCGAACCCCCAGCATTTT. Amino acids: CASSDDANPQHF.

V gene TRBV28 combines with J gene TRBJ2-5; 8 bases align to TRBD1. The V gene end was trimmed by 5 bases and the J gene end by 3 bases; junction bases not matched to a gene: 8. The CDR3 consists of 15 residues. Germline loops: CDR1 MDHEN, CDR2 SYDVKM. For the CDR3, the DNA is TGTGCCAGCAGTGGGCGGACAGGGATGAAAGAGACCCAGTACTTC. As protein: CASSGRTGMKETQYF. Full variable domain (missing parts from reference TRBV28 and TRBJ2-5): DVKVTQSSRYLVKRTGEKVFLECVQDMDHENMFWYRQDPGLGLRLIYFSYDVKMKEKGDIPEGYSVSREKKERFSLILESASTNQTSMYLCASSGRTGMKETQYFGPGTRLLVL.

The chain carries TRBV11-3 and TRBJ2-5; D is unresolved. CDR3 length: 13 residues. Germline V lookup: CDR1 SGHNT, CDR2 YENEEA. The germline V and J ends were trimmed by 1 base and 4 bases, with 7 bases remaining between them. The CDR3 reads CASSLGPGETQYF. The CDR3 region has the DNA TGTGCCAGCAGCTTAGGCCCAGGAGAGACCCAGTACTTC.

The V call is TRBV30, the J call TRBJ1-2, with D hard to call. The CDR3 consists of 15 residues. Germline V gives CDR1 GTSNPN, CDR2 SVGIG (reference sequence). V lost 0 bases, J lost 6 bases, and 17 bases lay in between. Written as DNA, the CDR3 is TGTGCCTGGAGTGTACGGAGGGTATGGAGAAATGGCTACACCTTC. Residues: CAWSVRRVWRNGYTF.

This chain links TRBV5-6 with TRBJ2-7; the D gene is possibly TRBD1 (5 bases). This CDR3 is built from 14 residues. The V end lost 2 bases, the J end lost 5 bases, and 14 bases lay between the germline ends. Germline CDR1 and CDR2: SGHDT and YYEEEE. The CDR3 DNA sequence: TGTGCCAGCAGCTTAGGCAGGGTGATCCACGAGCAGTACTTC. As protein: CASSLGRVIHEQYF.

The genes are TRBV4-3 and TRBJ1-5; 8 bases align to TRBD1. With V trimmed by 3 bases and J by 6 bases, 7 bases remained unmatched. The CDR3 spans 15 residues. Germline V gives CDR1 LGHNA, CDR2 YSLEER. DNA for the CDR3: TGCGCCAGCAGCCAGGGGGGACAGGTCGGTCAGCCCCAGCATTTT. This gives the protein CASSQGGQVGQPQHF.

V usage is TRBV5-4 and J usage is TRBJ1-2, with 10 bases fitting TRBD1. Germline CDR1 reads SGHNT; CDR2 reads YYREEE (reference sequence). CDR3 size: 14 residues. The J segment lost 5 bases and the V segment lost 4 bases, leaving 5 bases of the junction unmatched. In DNA, the CDR3 is TGTGCCAGCAGCAGAGGACAGGGGGTTTATGGCTACACCTTC. Translating it yields CASSRGQGVYGYTF.

This clone was counted a single time. The chain uses TRBV6-4 and TRBJ2-2, with 8 bases aligning to TRBD2. CDR3 length: 16 amino acids. The V and J ends lost 0 bases and 3 bases, in that order; junction bases with no gene match: 3. Germline V CDR1 and CDR2: MRHNA, SNTAGT. CDR3 loop: CASSDSTAGDTGELFF. The CDR3 DNA reads as TGTGCCAGCAGTGACTCGACAGCGGGGGACACCGGGGAGCTGTTTTTT.

On this clone: Sequence at one end of the junction differs from germline and may be a read error. This chain connects TRBV10-3 to TRBJ1-4; D gene uncertain. Germline V gene sequence: CDR1 ENHRY, CDR2 SYGVKD. The CDR3 is made up of 17 amino acids. CDR3 loop: CAISQSDRADPNEKLFF. CDR3 nucleotide sequence: TGTGCCATCAGTCAGTCCGACCGAGCGGATCCTAATGAAAAACTGTTTTTT.

The chain links TRBV21-1 to TRBJ1-2; the D call in the table, TRBD1, was not verified against the DNA. TRBV21-1 is annotated as a pseudogene. This CDR3 spans 16 amino acids. CDR3 residues: CASSNSGQGANYGYTF. In DNA form, the CDR3 reads TGTGCCAGCAGCAACTCGGGACAGGGGGCTAACTATGGCTACACCTTC.

This clone appeared once. The chain carries TRBV15 and TRBJ2-7; TRBD1 matches 8 bases. The germline V gene encodes CDR1 LNHNV and CDR2 YYDKDF (reference sequence). V was clipped by 5 bases and J by 1 base; unmatched bases: 13. The CDR3 consists of 17 residues. CDR3 protein: CATSYQSGGGWSYEQYF. In DNA, the CDR3 is TGTGCCACCAGCTACCAATCAGGGGGCGGTTGGTCCTACGAGCAGTACTTC.

The V and J genes are TRBV6-1 and TRBJ1-2; 8 bases fit TRBD1. CDR1 is MNHNS and CDR2 is SASEGT in the germline V gene. V trimming: 3 bases; J trimming: 0 bases; junction bases outside the gene matches: 9. The CDR3 length is 17 residues. As DNA, the CDR3 is TGTGCCAGCAGTGACCCGGGACAGGTACCGACTAACTATGGCTACACCTTC. It encodes CASSDPGQVPTNYGYTF.

The CDR3 region is CASSLGPVEEKLFF. The CDR3 coding sequence is TGCGCCAGCAGCTTGGGCCCCGTCGAGGAAAAACTGTTTTTT. The chain joins TRBV5-1 to TRBJ1-4; unclear D gene. This CDR3 is 14 amino acids long. The V end lost 0 bases, the J end lost 8 bases, and 11 bases lay between the germline ends. Germline V CDR1 and CDR2: SGHRS, YFSETQ. The full variable domain, with the rest looked up from reference TRBV5-1 and TRBJ1-4, is KAGVTQTPRYLIKTRGQQVTLSCSPISGHRSVSWYQQTPGQGLQFLFEYFSETQRNKGNFPGRFSGRQFSNSRSEMNVSTLELGDSALYLCASSLGPVEEKLFFGSGTQLSVL.

The V call is TRBV6-5, the J call TRBJ2-7; D is uncertain. CDR1 and CDR2 (germline): MNHEY, SVGAGI. Trimming stripped 2 bases from V and 2 bases from J, with 10 bases between. There are 14 residues in the CDR3. The CDR3 DNA sequence: TGTGCCAGCAGTTACCCAACTCTTACCTACGAGCAGTACTTC. This codes for CASSYPTLTYEQYF.

CDR3 in amino acids: CASSYSPGAGGYTF. The CDR3 nucleotides are TGTGCCAGCAGTTACTCGCCAGGTGCGGGGGGCTACACCTTC. The gene calls are TRBV6-6 and TRBJ1-2; D unclear. The CDR3 runs to 14 residues. Germline loops: CDR1 MNHNY, CDR2 SVGAGI (reference sequence). V dropped 0 bases and J dropped 8 bases, with 13 bases sitting between them.

This rearrangement joins TRBV30 to TRBJ2-1; D is uncertain. V was cut by 0 bases and J by 0 bases, with 6 bases left in between. This CDR3 region has 14 residues. Germline CDR1 reads GTSNPN; CDR2 reads SVGIG (reference sequence). The CDR3 region has the DNA TGTGCCTGGAGTGTGGGCCTCTCCTACAATGAGCAGTTCTTC. Translating gives CAWSVGLSYNEQFF.

This clone has just a few counts. The chain couples TRBV2 to TRBJ2-5; D is unclear. V lost 8 bases and J 0 bases, leaving 25 bases between the germline ends. This CDR3 has 18 residues. The germline V gene encodes CDR1 SNHLY and CDR2 FYNNEI. The CDR3 bases are TGTGCCAGCTCAAGTAGCCCCCCCGACGCGAAGTACCAAGAGACCCAGTACTTC. Translated, it gives CASSSSPPDAKYQETQYF.

This CDR3 is CASSPGQYTEAFF. The CDR3 DNA follows: TGTGCCAGCTCACCTGGACAGTACACTGAAGCTTTCTTT. The chain is built from TRBV18 and TRBJ1-1, with D perhaps matching TRBD1 (6 bases). The germline V gene has CDR1 KGHSH and CDR2 LQKENI. This CDR3 spans 13 amino acids. V was shortened by 3 bases and J by 3 bases, with 8 bases between the two germline ends.

V is TRBV4-1 and J is TRBJ2-1; no reliable D call. Trimming removed 0 bases from V and 6 bases from J, with 9 bases in between. CDR1 and CDR2 from the germline V gene are MGHRA and YSYEKL. This CDR3 has 14 residues. The CDR3 loop is CASSQDNTVNEQFF. The CDR3 DNA follows: TGCGCCAGCAGCCAAGATAACACAGTCAATGAGCAGTTCTTC.

The CDR3 DNA reads as TGTGCCAGCAGCGTAGCTACACTAGCGGGAGGAGCCTACAATGAGCAGTTCTTC. Translated, it gives CASSVATLAGGAYNEQFF. V gene TRBV9 combines with J gene TRBJ2-1; the match to TRBD2 covers 12 bases. CDR3 length equals 18 residues. Germline CDR1 is SGDLS and CDR2 is YYNGEE. With 0 bases clipped from V and 2 bases from J, the junction kept 6 bases outside the gene matches.